These 15 T cell receptor beta chains originate from one sample sequenced in a study of OX40 agonist ivuxolimab in advanced cancers. Measured with immunoSEQ multiplex PCR; TCRdb has only the in-frame clones, and not every one. Of under 140,000 clones listed, roughly 89% are singletons. The sequences come from CD4+ or CD8+ T cells sorted from blood, collected in a trial of the OX40 agonist ivuxolimab. Receptors originate from an adult with an advanced solid tumor such as melanoma, head and neck, liver or kidney cancer.

The rearrangement links TRBV27 to TRBJ1-3; 8 bases fit TRBD1. V lost 5 bases and J lost 7; bases outside the gene matches: 13. CDR1 MNHEY and CDR2 SMNVEV come from the germline V gene (reference sequence). The CDR3 is 16 residues long. The CDR3 loop reads CASSPTQGAGGNTIYF. The DNA of the CDR3 is TGTGCCAGCAGTCCAACCCAGGGGGCAGGCGGGAACACCATATATTTT.

J is TRBJ2-1 and V is TRBV4-2, with TRBD1 as a possible D gene (6 bases). V was shortened by 1 base and J by 8 bases, with 15 bases between the two germline ends. This CDR3 is 15 amino acids long. CDR1 is LGHNA and CDR2 is YNFKEQ in the germline V gene. CDR3 coding DNA: TGTGCCAGCAGCCAAGTCGCACAGGGATTCGATGAGCAGTTCTTC. It codes for CASSQVAQGFDEQFF.

The chain joins TRBV16 to TRBJ1-5, with a weak D call TRBD1 (5 bases). This CDR3 spans 16 amino acids. CDR1 is KGHSY, CDR2 FQNENV, per germline. Trimming pared 0 bases from V and 1 base from J, leaving 10 bases between. CDR3 sequence reads: CASSQSRGESNQPQHF. CDR3 DNA: TGTGCCAGCAGCCAATCGAGAGGGGAAAGCAATCAGCCCCAGCATTTT. Using reference TRBV16 and TRBJ1-5 for the parts outside the CDR3, the full variable domain is GEEVAQTPKHLVRGEGQKAKLYCAPIKGHSYVFWYQQVLKNEFKFLISFQNENVFDETGMPKERFSAKCLPNSPCSLEIQATKLEDSAVYFCASSQSRGESNQPQHFGDGTRLSIL.

V is TRBV19 and J is TRBJ2-3; TRBD2 is a possible D gene (7 bases). CDR1 and CDR2 from the germline V gene are LNHDA and SQIVND (reference sequence). Trimming removed 5 bases from V and 3 bases from J, with 18 bases in between. The CDR3 sequence is 16 residues long. CDR3 in amino acids: CASSPPGARGTDTQYF. CDR3 DNA sequence: TGTGCCAGTAGTCCCCCGGGGGCGCGGGGGACAGATACGCAGTATTTT.

The V and J genes are TRBV5-1 and TRBJ1-3; no clear D. The CDR3 has 12 residues. Trimming took 3 bases from V and 3 from J, leaving 4 bases between them. Germline-derived CDR1 and CDR2 are SGHRS and YFSETQ. The chain's CDR3 is CASSYDGNTIYF. CDR3 nucleotides: TGCGCCAGCAGCTACGATGGAAACACCATATATTTT.

V and J are TRBV6-5 and TRBJ1-2; maybe TRBD1 (6 bases). This CDR3 region has 12 residues. V lost 7 bases and J lost 0, with 6 bases in between. Germline CDR1 and CDR2: MNHEY and SVGAGI. CDR3 in DNA: TGTGCCAGCACAGGGGCTAACTATGGCTACACCTTC. Translation: CASTGANYGYTF.

The chain couples TRBV7-3 to TRBJ2-7; D may be TRBD2 (5 bases). V lost 2 bases to trimming and J lost 1 base, with 6 bases between them. Looked up from germline, CDR1 is SGHTA and CDR2 is FQGTGA. The CDR3 is made up of 13 amino acids. CDR3 sequence (DNA): TGTGCCAGCAGCTTATCGGGGTCCTACGAGCAGTACTTC. Translating gives CASSLSGSYEQYF.

This clone was seen more than once but under ten times. This chain links TRBV19 with TRBJ2-7; D uncertain. From germline, CDR1 is LNHDA and CDR2 SQIVND (reference sequence). V shed 9 bases and J shed 3 bases, with 15 bases lying between them. The CDR3 loop spans 13 amino acids. CDR3: CASRPDANYEQYF. The CDR3 nucleotides are TGTGCCAGCAGGCCGGACGCCAACTACGAGCAGTACTTC.

The chain couples TRBV2 to TRBJ2-1; 7 bases agree with TRBD1. The germline V gene encodes CDR1 SNHLY and CDR2 FYNNEI. Trimming took 4 bases from V and 7 from J; bases not matched to a gene: 4. This CDR3 spans 13 amino acids. The CDR3 protein is CASSGQGRNEQFF. The CDR3 DNA follows: TGTGCCAGCAGTGGACAGGGAAGGAATGAGCAGTTCTTC.

The CDR3 DNA is TGTGCCAGCAGCTTAGGGCAGGGAAGCACTGAAGCTTTCTTT. It yields the protein CASSLGQGSTEAFF. This chain joins TRBV11-3 and TRBJ1-1, with a weak D call TRBD1 (5 bases). V lost 1 base, J lost 4 bases, and 10 bases lay in between. Germline V CDR1 and CDR2: SGHNT, YENEEA. The CDR3 runs 14 residues.

This clone was detected only a few times. The chain recombines TRBV7-2 with TRBJ2-5; no clear D. This CDR3 is 14 amino acids long. The germline gives CDR1 SGHTA, CDR2 FQGNSA. V was clipped by 5 bases and J by 3 bases, with 13 bases between them. CDR3 nucleotides: TGTGCCAGCAGCGGACCGGGTCAAAAAGAGACCCAGTACTTC. It codes for CASSGPGQKETQYF.

This clone has a single count. This rearrangement joins TRBV4-3 to TRBJ2-5; possibly TRBD1 for D (5 bases). Germline V CDR1 and CDR2: LGHNA, YSLEER. V was clipped by 0 bases and J by 2 bases, with 13 bases between them. This CDR3 contains 16 residues. CDR3 protein: CASSQDYTGIQETQYF. CDR3 nucleotides: TGCGCCAGCAGCCAAGATTACACAGGTATTCAAGAGACCCAGTACTTC.

The V and J genes are TRBV5-6 and TRBJ1-4, with D possibly being TRBD1 (6 bases). Per germline, CDR1 SGHDT and CDR2 YYEEEE. This CDR3 region has 14 residues. The V gene lost 4 bases and the J gene lost 7 bases, with 14 bases spanning the gap. This CDR3 reads CASSATGSGEKLFF. In DNA form, the CDR3 reads TGTGCCAGCAGCGCCACAGGGTCCGGTGAAAAACTGTTTTTT.

This chain connects TRBV19 to TRBJ2-5; the D is unclear. The CDR3 is made up of 13 amino acids. The V end lost 6 bases, the J end lost 4 bases, and 12 bases lay between the germline ends. The germline V gene has CDR1 LNHDA and CDR2 SQIVND (reference sequence). The CDR3 region is CASSPSAAETQYF. CDR3 DNA: TGTGCCAGTAGCCCCTCAGCCGCAGAGACCCAGTACTTC.

J is TRBJ2-5 and V is TRBV6-5; D is ambiguous. The V gene's germline CDR1 is MNHEY and CDR2 SVGAGI. This CDR3 has 12 amino acids. V gave up 5 bases and J gave up 9 bases, with 13 bases separating them. The CDR3 is CASSVELEAQYF. The DNA for the CDR3 is TGTGCCAGCAGTGTGGAGCTAGAAGCCCAGTACTTC.